This record concerns one T cell receptor (beta chain) sequence. As yet, its antigen is unknown. The method was immunoSEQ multiplex PCR; TCRdb's version includes in-frame clones alone and lacks a portion of them. The sample records approximately 100,000 clones, about 87% being singletons. The data were taken from a study of T cell responses to AZD1222 COVID-19 vaccine. Notes on the study in general: Regions left unmutated in variants are reportedly the target of nearly half of spike-specific TCRs. Only 5 or 6 AZD1222 recipients tested seropositive at baseline. The repertoires were collected only after the peak T cell response.

Sequencing used peripheral blood, obtained on day 0 of AZD1222 vaccination. The sequence came from an adult in good health.

CDR3 in DNA: TGTGCCAGCTCACTTACCCCCCCGGGACAGGGGGTGCTCAATGAGCAGTTCTTC. Encoded protein: CASSLTPPGQGVLNEQFF. The chain links TRBV18 to TRBJ2-1, with 11 bases that match TRBD1. The CDR3 consists of 18 residues. Trimming cost V 4 bases and J 6 bases; bases outside gene matches: 14. Germline CDR1 is KGHSH and CDR2 is LQKENI. The variable domain in full, with the rest retrieved from reference TRBV18 and TRBJ2-1, is NAGVMQNPRHLVRRRGQEARLRCSPMKGHSHVYWYRQLPEEGLKFMVYLQKENIIDESGMPKERFSAEFPKEGPSILRIQQVVRGDSAAYFCASSLTPPGQGVLNEQFFGPGTRLTVL.